This T cell receptor (beta chain) was captured by sequencing in a study of blood T cell repertoires in COVID-19. Study-wide context: Whether acute or convalescent, the COVID-19 samples came from the United States, Italy and Spain. The analysed material was cDNA or gDNA that came from T cells, B-cell-depleted T cells, or PBMCs.

Original analysis: Reference gene primer amplification in the assay estimated nucleated cell counts. The method was immunoSEQ multiplex PCR; TCRdb's version includes in-frame clones alone and lacks a portion of them. From that table come the V and J calls and clone size; the DNA was used to work out D and trimming. The sample lists approximately 200,000 clones, around 80% occurring once. Germline V gives CDR1 MDHEN, CDR2 SYDVKM. The CDR3 has 15 amino acids. V dropped 6 bases and J dropped 5; count of bases not matched to a gene: 12. Sequenced input: peripheral blood. The genes are TRBV28 and TRBJ1-1, with 7 bases fitting TRBD1. The source is an elderly woman with acute or convalescent COVID-19. The DNA for the CDR3 is TGTGCCAGCAGCCCAACTGACAGGGATCGAACTGAAGCTTTCTTT. Encoded protein: CASSPTDRDRTEAFF.